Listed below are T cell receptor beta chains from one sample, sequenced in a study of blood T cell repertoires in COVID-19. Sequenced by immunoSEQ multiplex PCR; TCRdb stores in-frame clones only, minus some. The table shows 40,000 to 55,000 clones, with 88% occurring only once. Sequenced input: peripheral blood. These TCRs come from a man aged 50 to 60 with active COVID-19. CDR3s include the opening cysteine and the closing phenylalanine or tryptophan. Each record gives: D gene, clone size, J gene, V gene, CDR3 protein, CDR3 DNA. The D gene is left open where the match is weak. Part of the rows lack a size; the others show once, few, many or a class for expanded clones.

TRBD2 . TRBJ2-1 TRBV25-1 CASSTRTSGNNEQFF TGTGCCAGCAGTACACGGACTAGCGGGAACAATGAGCAGTTCTTC
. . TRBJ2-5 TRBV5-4 CASSPGGGPETQYF TGTGCCAGCAGCCCCGGCGGCGGCCCGGAGACCCAGTACTTC
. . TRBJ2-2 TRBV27 CASSLEGLPGGELFF TGTGCCAGCAGTTTAGAGGGACTCCCTGGCGGGGAGCTGTTTTTT
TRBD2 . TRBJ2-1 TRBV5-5 CASSLPTSGIYNEQFF TGTGCCAGCAGCTTGCCCACTAGCGGGATTTACAATGAGCAGTTCTTC
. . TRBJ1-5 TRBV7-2 CASSLSGTLYQPQHF TGTGCCAGCAGCTTATCCGGGACTCTCTATCAGCCCCAGCATTTT
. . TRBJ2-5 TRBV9 CASSARGPGTQYF TGTGCCAGCAGCGCCCGAGGGCCCGGGACCCAGTACTTC
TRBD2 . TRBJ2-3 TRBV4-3 CASSQDWGEGDTQYF TGCGCCAGCAGCCAAGATTGGGGGGAGGGAGATACGCAGTATTTT
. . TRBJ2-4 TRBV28 CASRPNTGSKNIQYF TGTGCCAGCCGACCAAACACCGGGTCCAAAAACATTCAGTACTTC
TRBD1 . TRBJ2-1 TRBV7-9 CASSSTGDEQFF TGTGCCAGCAGCTCGACAGGGGACGAGCAGTTCTTC
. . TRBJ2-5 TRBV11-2 CASSLLTGVSQETQYF TGTGCCAGCAGCTTATTAACGGGAGTCTCCCAAGAGACCCAGTACTTC
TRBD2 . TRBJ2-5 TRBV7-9 CASSLIAGGQETQYF TGTGCCAGCAGCCTCATAGCGGGTGGACAAGAGACCCAGTACTTC
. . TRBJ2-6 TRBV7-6 CASSLEIGAGANVLTF TGTGCCAGCAGCTTAGAGATAGGGGCTGGGGCCAACGTCCTGACTTTC
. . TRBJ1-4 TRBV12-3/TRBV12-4 CASSPQGEKLFF TGTGCCAGCAGTCCCCAGGGTGAAAAACTGTTTTTT
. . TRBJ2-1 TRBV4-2 CASSLGWVGNEQFF TGTGCCAGCAGCCTCGGATGGGTCGGGAATGAGCAGTTCTTC
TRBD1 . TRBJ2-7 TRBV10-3 CASLPGQQSYEQYF TGTGCCAGTCTACCGGGACAGCAATCCTACGAGCAGTACTTC
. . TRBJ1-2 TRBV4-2 CASSQDGPYTF TGTGCCAGCAGCCAAGATGGGCCCTACACCTTC
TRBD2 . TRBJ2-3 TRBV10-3 CASLGAGRTDTQYF TGTGCCTCCCTGGGAGCGGGGAGGACAGATACGCAGTATTTT
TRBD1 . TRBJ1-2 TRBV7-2 CASTPRTGYGYTF TGTGCCAGCACCCCGAGGACAGGCTATGGCTACACCTTC
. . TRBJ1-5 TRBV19 CASSIGRGSNQPQHF TGTGCCAGTAGTATCGGTAGGGGGAGCAATCAGCCCCAGCATTTT
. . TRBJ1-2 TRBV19 CAGPQGFGANYGYTF TGTGCCGGACCACAGGGTTTCGGCGCTAACTATGGCTACACCTTC
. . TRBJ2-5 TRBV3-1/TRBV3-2 CASSHLGTGLIETQYF TGTGCCAGCAGCCACTTGGGAACGGGGTTGATTGAGACCCAGTACTTC
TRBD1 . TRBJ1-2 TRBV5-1 CASSFGTGLFYGYTF TGCGCCAGCAGCTTCGGGACAGGGTTGTTCTATGGCTACACCTTC
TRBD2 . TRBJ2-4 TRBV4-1 CASSQASGLAKNIQYF TGCGCCAGCAGCCAAGCTAGCGGGCTAGCCAAAAACATTCAGTACTTC
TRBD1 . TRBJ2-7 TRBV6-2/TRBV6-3 CASSYQTGSYYEQYF TGTGCCAGCAGTTATCAGACAGGGTCTTATTACGAGCAGTACTTC
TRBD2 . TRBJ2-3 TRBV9 CASSVGLAGGLTDTQYF TGTGCCAGCAGCGTAGGACTAGCGGGGGGACTCACAGATACGCAGTATTTT
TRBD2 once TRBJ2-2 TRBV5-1 CATTPYPGRGGELFF TGCGCCACCACCCCTTACCCCGGGAGGGGCGGGGAGCTGTTTTTT
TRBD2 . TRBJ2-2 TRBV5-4 CASSEGLAGAGELFF TGTGCCAGCAGTGAGGGACTAGCGGGAGCCGGGGAGCTGTTTTTT
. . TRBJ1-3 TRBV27 CASSFRGRGSGNTIYF TGTGCCAGCAGTTTCCGCGGTCGTGGATCAGGAAACACCATATATTTT
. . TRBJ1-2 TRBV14 CASSQDFARGYTF TGTGCCAGCAGCCAAGATTTCGCCCGGGGCTACACCTTC
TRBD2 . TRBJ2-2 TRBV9 CASSDGGGVVGELFF TGTGCCAGCAGCGACGGCGGGGGGGTGGTCGGGGAGCTGTTTTTT
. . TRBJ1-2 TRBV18 CASSPLDTGPNYGYTF TGTGCCAGCTCACCACTTGATACAGGGCCCAACTATGGCTACACCTTC
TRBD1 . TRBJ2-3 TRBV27 CASSLSTGSGTQYF TGTGCCAGCAGTTTATCGACAGGGTCCGGTACGCAGTATTTT
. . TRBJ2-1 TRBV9 CASSVGDTDNEQFF TGTGCCAGCAGCGTAGGAGACACCGACAATGAGCAGTTCTTC
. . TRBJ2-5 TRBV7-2 CASSYPGHWETQYF TGTGCCAGCAGCTATCCGGGACATTGGGAGACCCAGTACTTC
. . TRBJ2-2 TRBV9 CASSVRGSTGELFF TGTGCCAGCAGCGTTAGGGGGAGCACCGGGGAGCTGTTTTTT
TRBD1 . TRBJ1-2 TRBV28 CASSLGLTGDYGYTF TGTGCCAGCAGTTTAGGCCTGACAGGGGATTATGGCTACACCTTC
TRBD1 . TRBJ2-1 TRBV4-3 CASSQIDREGQFF TGCGCCAGCAGCCAAATAGACAGGGAAGGGCAGTTCTTC
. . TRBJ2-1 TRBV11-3 CASSLDFRTKQFF TGTGCCAGCAGCTTAGATTTCAGGACTAAGCAGTTCTTC
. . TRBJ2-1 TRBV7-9 CASSLWGREMLKDNEQFF TGTGCCAGCAGCTTATGGGGCAGGGAAATGTTAAAGGACAATGAGCAGTTCTTC
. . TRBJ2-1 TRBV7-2 CASSGRLDHEQFF TGTGCCAGCAGCGGGAGACTAGACCATGAGCAGTTCTTC
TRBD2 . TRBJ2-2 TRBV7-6 CASSGLAGVRAGELFF TGTGCCAGCTCCGGACTAGCGGGAGTCCGGGCCGGGGAGCTGTTTTTT
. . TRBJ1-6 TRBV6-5 CASSYGFGRVNSPLHF TGTGCCAGCAGTTACGGGTTCGGTCGGGTCAATTCACCCCTCCACTTT
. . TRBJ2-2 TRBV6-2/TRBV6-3 CASGSGDGTGELFF TGTGCCAGCGGTTCGGGGGACGGCACCGGGGAGCTGTTTTTT
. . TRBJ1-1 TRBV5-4 CASSLPGQFEAFF TGTGCCAGCAGCTTACCAGGACAGTTTGAAGCTTTCTTT
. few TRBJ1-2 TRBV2 CASSGILTVVGYTF TGTGCCAGCAGTGGTATCCTGACAGTAGTAGGCTACACCTTC
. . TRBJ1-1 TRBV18 CASSPGKGENTEAFF TGTGCCAGCTCGCCCGGCAAGGGGGAAAACACTGAAGCTTTCTTT
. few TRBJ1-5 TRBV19 CASSNRAVTREQPQHF TGTGCCAGTAGTAATAGAGCGGTAACAAGGGAGCAGCCCCAGCATTTT
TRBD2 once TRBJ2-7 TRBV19 CASSIGSGGFYEQYF TGTGCCAGTAGTATTGGAAGCGGGGGGTTTTACGAGCAGTACTTC
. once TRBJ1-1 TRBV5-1 CASSLGQMNTEAFF TGCGCCAGCAGCTTGGGGCAAATGAACACTGAAGCTTTCTTT
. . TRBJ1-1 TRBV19 CASSLGGSVTEAFF TGTGCCAGTAGCCTCGGGGGGAGTGTCACTGAAGCTTTCTTT
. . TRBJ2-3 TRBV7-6 CASSLDLAPPDTQYF TGTGCCAGCAGCTTAGACCTAGCGCCGCCAGATACGCAGTATTTT
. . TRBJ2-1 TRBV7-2 CASSLAGTGAYNEQFF TGTGCCAGCAGCTTAGCCGGGACTGGGGCCTACAATGAGCAGTTCTTC
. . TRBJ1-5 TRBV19 CASRTPGASGGNQPQHF TGTGCCAGTAGAACCCCCGGGGCTTCGGGGGGCAATCAGCCCCAGCATTTT
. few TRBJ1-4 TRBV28 CASGAGNEKLFF TGTGCGAGCGGTGCGGGTAATGAAAAACTGTTTTTT
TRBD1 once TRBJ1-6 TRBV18 CASSPLQGKSNSPLHF TGTGCCAGCTCACCGCTACAGGGGAAGAGTAATTCACCCCTCCACTTT
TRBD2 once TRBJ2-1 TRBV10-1 CASSGPGPGLAAQRTTNEQFF TGCGCCAGCAGTGGCCCGGGCCCGGGACTAGCGGCCCAGCGGACCACCAATGAGCAGTTCTTC
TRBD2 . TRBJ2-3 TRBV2 CASRLSTSRTDTQYF TGTGCCAGCAGGCTCTCGACTAGCCGGACAGATACGCAGTATTTT